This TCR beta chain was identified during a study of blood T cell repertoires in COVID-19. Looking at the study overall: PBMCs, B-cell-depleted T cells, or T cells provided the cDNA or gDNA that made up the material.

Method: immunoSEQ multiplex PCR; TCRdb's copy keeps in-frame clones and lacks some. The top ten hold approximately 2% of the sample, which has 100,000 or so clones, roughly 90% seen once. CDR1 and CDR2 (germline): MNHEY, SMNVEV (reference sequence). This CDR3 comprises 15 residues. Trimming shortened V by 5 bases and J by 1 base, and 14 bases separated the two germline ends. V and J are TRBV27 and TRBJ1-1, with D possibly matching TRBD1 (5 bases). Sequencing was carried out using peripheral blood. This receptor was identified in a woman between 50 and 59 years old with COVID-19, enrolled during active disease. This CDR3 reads CASSPWGSPNTEAFF. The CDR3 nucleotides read TGTGCCAGCAGTCCCTGGGGCTCCCCGAACACTGAAGCTTTCTTT.